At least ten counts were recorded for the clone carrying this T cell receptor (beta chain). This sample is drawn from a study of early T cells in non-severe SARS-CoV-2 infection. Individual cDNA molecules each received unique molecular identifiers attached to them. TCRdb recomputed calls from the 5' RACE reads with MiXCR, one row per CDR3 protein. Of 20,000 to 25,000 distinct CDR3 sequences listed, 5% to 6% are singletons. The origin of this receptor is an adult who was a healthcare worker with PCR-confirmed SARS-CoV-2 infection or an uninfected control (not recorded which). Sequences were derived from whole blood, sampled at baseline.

CDR3 region: CATMPGQGREAFF. CDR3 nucleotides: TGTGCCACCATGCCGGGACAGGGTCGTGAAGCTTTCTTT. V gene TRBV24-1 combines with J gene TRBJ1-1, with 9 positions matching TRBD1. The germline CDR1 and CDR2 sequences are KGHDR and SFDVKD. The CDR3 spans 13 residues. After removal of 8 bases from V and 7 bases from J, the junction contained 7 bases not matched to a gene.